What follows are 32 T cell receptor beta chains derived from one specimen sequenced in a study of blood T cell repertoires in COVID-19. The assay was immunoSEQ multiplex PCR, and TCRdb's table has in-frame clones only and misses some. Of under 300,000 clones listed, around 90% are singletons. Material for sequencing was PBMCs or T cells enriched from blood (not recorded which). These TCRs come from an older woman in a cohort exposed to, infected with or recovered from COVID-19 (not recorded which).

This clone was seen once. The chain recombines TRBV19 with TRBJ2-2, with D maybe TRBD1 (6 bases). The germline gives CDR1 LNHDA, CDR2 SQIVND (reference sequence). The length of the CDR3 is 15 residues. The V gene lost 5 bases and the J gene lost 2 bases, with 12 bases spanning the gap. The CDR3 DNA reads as TGTGCCAGTAGTCCTGACAGGCCTAACACCGGGGAGCTGTTTTTT. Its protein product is CASSPDRPNTGELFF.

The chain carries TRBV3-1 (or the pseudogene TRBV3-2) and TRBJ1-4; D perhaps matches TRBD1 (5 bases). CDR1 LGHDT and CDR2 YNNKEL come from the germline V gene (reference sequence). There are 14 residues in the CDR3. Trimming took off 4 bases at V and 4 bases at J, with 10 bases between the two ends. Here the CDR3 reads CASSLPGINEKLFF. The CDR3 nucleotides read TGTGCCAGCAGCCTCCCAGGGATTAATGAAAAACTGTTTTTT.

The CDR3 protein is CATSVAGGRETQYF. The DNA for the CDR3 is TGTGCCACCAGTGTGGCAGGGGGCCGAGAGACCCAGTACTTC. This chain uses TRBV24-1 with TRBJ2-5, with 8 nucleotides matching TRBD1. The CDR3 is 14 residues long. Unmatched junction bases numbered 5, after V lost 5 bases and J lost 4 bases. Germline V gene lookup returns CDR1 KGHDR and CDR2 SFDVKD.

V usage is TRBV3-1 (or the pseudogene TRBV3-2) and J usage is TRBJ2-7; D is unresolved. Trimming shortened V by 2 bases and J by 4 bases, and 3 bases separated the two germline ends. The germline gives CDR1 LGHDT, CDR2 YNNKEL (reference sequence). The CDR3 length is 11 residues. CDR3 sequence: CASSQQYEQYF. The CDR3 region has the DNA TGTGCCAGCAGCCAACAGTACGAGCAGTACTTC.

The CDR3 loop is CAWSQFQQGKYEQYF. The CDR3 coding sequence is TGTGCCTGGAGCCAGTTTCAGCAGGGTAAATACGAGCAGTACTTC. The chain uses TRBV30 and TRBJ2-7, with a possible D match to TRBD1 (5 bases). Trimming pared 3 bases from V and 4 bases from J, leaving 19 bases between. This CDR3 is 15 amino acids long. From germline, CDR1 is GTSNPN and CDR2 SVGIG (reference sequence).

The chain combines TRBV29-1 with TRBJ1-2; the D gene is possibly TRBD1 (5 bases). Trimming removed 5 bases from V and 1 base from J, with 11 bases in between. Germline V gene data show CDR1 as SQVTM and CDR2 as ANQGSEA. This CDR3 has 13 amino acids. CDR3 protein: CSVMTARNYGYTF. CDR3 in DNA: TGCAGCGTTATGACAGCCCGTAACTATGGCTACACCTTC. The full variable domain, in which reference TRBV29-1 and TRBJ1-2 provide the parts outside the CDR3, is SAVISQKPSRDICQRGTSLTIQCQVDSQVTMMFWYRQQPGQSLTLIATANQGSEATYESGFVIDKFPISRPNLTFSTLTVSNMSPEDSSIYLCSVMTARNYGYTFGSGTRLTVV.

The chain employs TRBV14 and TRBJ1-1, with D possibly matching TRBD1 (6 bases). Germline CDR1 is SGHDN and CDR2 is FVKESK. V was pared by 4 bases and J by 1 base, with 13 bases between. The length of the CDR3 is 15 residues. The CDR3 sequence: CASSPLMDRNTEAFF. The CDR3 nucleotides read TGTGCCAGCAGCCCCTTAATGGACAGGAACACTGAAGCTTTCTTT.

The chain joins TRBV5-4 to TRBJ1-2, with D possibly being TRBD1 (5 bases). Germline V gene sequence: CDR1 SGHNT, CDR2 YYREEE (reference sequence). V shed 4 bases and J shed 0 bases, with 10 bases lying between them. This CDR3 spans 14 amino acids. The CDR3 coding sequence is TGTGCCAGCAGCGCGACAGTTCCTAACTATGGCTACACCTTC. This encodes CASSATVPNYGYTF.

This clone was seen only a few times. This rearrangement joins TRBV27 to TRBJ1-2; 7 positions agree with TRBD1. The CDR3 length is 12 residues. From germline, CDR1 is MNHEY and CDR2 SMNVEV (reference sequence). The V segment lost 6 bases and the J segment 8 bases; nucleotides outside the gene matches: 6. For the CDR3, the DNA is TGTGCCAGCAGACACAGGGGCGGGGGCTACACCTTC. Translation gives CASRHRGGGYTF.

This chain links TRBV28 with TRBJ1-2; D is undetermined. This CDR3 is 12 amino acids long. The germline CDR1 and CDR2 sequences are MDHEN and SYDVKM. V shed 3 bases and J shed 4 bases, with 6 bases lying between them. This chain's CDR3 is CASSFESYGYTF. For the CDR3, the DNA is TGTGCCAGCAGTTTCGAGTCCTATGGCTACACCTTC.

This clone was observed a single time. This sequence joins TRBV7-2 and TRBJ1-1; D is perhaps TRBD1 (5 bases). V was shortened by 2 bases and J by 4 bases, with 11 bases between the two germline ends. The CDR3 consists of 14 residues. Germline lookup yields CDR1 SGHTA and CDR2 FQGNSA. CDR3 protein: CASSLTPGPTEAFF. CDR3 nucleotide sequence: TGTGCCAGCAGCTTAACCCCAGGGCCCACTGAAGCTTTCTTT.

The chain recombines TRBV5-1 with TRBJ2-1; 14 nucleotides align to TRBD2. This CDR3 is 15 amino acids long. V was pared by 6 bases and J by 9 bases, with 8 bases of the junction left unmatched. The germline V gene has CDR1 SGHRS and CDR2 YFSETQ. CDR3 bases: TGCGCCAGCACGCTGACTAGCGGGAGGGCAGGTGAGCAGTTCTTC. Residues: CASTLTSGRAGEQFF.

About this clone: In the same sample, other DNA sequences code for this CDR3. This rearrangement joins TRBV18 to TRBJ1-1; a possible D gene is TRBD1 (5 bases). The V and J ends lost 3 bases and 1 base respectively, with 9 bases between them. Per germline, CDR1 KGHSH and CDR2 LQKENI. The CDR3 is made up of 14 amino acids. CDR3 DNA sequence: TGTGCCAGCTCACCCGCGGGGGGGAACACTGAAGCTTTCTTT. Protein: CASSPAGGNTEAFF.

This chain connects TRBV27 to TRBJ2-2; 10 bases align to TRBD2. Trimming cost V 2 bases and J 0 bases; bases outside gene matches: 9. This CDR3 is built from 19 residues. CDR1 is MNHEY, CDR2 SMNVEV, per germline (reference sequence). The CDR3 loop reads CASSLRGASGSSNTGELFF. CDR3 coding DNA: TGTGCCAGCAGTTTAAGGGGGGCTAGCGGGAGTTCGAACACCGGGGAGCTGTTTTTT.

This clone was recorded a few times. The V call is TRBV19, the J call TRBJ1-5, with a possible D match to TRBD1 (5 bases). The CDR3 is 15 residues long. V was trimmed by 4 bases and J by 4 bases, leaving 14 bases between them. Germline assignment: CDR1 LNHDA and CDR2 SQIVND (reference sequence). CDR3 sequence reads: CASSTGGGRNQPQHF. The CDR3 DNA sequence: TGTGCCAGTAGTACGGGGGGTGGAAGGAATCAGCCCCAGCATTTT.

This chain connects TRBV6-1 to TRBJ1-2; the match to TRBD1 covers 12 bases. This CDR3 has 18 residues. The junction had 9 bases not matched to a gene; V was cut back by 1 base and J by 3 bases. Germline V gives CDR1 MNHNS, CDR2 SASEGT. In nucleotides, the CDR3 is TGTGCCAGCAGTGAAGATACACGGGACAGGGGGCAGCACTATGGCTACACCTTC. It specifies CASSEDTRDRGQHYGYTF.

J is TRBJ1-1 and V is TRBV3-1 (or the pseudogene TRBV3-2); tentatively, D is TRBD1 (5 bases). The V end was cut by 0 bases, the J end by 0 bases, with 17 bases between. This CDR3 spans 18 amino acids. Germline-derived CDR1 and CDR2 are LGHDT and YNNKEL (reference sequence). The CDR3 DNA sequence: TGTGCCAGCAGCCAAGATCTAACCCGAGACAGCATGAACACTGAAGCTTTCTTT. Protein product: CASSQDLTRDSMNTEAFF.

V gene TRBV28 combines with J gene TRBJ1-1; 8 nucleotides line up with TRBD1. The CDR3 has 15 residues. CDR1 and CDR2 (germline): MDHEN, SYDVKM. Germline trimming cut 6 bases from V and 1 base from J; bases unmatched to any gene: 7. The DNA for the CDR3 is TGTGCCAGCAGCCTGACAGGGGAATGGAACACTGAAGCTTTCTTT. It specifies CASSLTGEWNTEAFF. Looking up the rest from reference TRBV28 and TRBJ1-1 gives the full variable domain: DVKVTQSSRYLVKRTGEKVFLECVQDMDHENMFWYRQDPGLGLRLIYFSYDVKMKEKGDIPEGYSVSREKKERFSLILESASTNQTSMYLCASSLTGEWNTEAFFGQGTRLTVV.

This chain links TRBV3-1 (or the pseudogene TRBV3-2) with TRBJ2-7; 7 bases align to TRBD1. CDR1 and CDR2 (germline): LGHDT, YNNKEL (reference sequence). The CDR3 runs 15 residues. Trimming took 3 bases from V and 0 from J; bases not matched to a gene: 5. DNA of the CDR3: TGTGCCAGCAGCCACGGGACAGTACTCTCCTACGAGCAGTACTTC. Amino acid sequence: CASSHGTVLSYEQYF.

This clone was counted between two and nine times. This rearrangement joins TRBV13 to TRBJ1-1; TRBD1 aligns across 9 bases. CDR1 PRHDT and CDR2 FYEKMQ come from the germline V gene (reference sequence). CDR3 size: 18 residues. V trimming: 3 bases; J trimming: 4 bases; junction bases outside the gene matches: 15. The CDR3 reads CASSLPRGTGRSGTEAFF. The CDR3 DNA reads TGTGCCAGCAGCTTGCCCCGCGGGACAGGGAGGTCTGGCACTGAAGCTTTCTTT.

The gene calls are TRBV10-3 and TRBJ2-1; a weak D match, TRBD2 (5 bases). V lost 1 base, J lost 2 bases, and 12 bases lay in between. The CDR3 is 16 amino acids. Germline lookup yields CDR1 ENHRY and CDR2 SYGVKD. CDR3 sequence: CAISEYKAATYNEQFF. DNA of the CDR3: TGTGCCATCAGTGAGTATAAAGCGGCAACCTACAATGAGCAGTTCTTC.

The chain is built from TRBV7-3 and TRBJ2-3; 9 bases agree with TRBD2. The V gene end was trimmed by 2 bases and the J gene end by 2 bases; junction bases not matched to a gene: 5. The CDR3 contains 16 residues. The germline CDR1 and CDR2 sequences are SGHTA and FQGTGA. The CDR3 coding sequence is TGTGCCAGCAGCTTAGGGGCGGGAGGGGTCACAGATACGCAGTATTTT. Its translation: CASSLGAGGVTDTQYF.

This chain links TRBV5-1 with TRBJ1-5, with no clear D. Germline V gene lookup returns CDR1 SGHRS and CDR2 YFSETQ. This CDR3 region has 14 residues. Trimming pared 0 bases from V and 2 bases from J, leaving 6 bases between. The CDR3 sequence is CASSLGSGNQPQHF. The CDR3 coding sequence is TGCGCCAGCAGCTTGGGGTCAGGCAATCAGCCCCAGCATTTT.

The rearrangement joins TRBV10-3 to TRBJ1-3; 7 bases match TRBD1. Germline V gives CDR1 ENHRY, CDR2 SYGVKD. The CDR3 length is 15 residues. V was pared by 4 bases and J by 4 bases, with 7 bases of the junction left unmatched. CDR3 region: CAISGGTARGNTIYF. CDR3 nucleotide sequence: TGTGCCATCAGTGGGGGGACAGCAAGGGGAAACACCATATATTTT.

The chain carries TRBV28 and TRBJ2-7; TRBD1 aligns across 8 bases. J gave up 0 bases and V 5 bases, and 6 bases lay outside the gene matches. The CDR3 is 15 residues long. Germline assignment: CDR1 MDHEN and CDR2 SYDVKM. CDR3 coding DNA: TGTGCCAGCAGTATAACAGGGGGATCCTCCTACGAGCAGTACTTC. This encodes CASSITGGSSYEQYF.

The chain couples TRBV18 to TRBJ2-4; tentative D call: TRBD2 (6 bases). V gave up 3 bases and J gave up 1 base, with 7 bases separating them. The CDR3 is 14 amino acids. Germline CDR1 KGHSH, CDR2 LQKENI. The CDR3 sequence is CASSPAGAKNIQYF. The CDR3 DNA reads TGTGCCAGCTCACCGGCGGGGGCCAAAAACATTCAGTACTTC. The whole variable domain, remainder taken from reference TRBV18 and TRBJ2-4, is NAGVMQNPRHLVRRRGQEARLRCSPMKGHSHVYWYRQLPEEGLKFMVYLQKENIIDESGMPKERFSAEFPKEGPSILRIQQVVRGDSAAYFCASSPAGAKNIQYFGAGTRLSVL.

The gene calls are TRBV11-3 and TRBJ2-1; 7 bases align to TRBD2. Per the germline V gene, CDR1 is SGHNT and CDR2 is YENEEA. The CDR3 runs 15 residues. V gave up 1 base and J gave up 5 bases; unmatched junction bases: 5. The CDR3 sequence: CASSLGLAADNEQFF. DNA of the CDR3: TGTGCCAGCAGCTTAGGTCTAGCGGCCGACAATGAGCAGTTCTTC.

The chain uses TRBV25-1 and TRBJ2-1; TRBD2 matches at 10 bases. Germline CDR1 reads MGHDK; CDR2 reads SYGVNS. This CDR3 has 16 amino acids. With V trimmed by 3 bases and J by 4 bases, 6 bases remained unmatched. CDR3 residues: CASSDFSGGVYNEQFF. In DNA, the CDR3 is TGTGCCAGCAGTGACTTCAGCGGGGGGGTGTACAATGAGCAGTTCTTC.

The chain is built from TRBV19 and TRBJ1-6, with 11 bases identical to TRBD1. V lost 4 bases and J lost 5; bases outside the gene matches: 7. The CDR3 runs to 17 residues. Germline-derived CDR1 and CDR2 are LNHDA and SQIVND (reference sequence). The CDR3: CASSNPGTGGDNSPLHF. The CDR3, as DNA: TGTGCCAGTAGTAACCCAGGGACAGGGGGTGATAATTCACCCCTCCACTTT.

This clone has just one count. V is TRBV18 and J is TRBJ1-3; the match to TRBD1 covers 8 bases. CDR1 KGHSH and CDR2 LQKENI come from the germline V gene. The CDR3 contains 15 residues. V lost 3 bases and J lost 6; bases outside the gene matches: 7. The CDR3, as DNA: TGTGCCAGCTCACCCGATGGACAGGGTAAAAACACCATATATTTT. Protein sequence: CASSPDGQGKNTIYF.

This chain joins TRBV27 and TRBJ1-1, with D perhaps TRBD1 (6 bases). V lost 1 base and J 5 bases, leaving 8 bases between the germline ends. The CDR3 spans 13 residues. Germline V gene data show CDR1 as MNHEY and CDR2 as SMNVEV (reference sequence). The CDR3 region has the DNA TGTGCCAGCAGTTTATTAGGGGGAACTGAAGCTTTCTTT. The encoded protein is CASSLLGGTEAFF.

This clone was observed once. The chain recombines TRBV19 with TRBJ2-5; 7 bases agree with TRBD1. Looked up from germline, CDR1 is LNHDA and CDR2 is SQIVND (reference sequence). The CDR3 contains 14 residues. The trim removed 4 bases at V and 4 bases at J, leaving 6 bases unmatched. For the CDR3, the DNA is TGTGCCAGTAGTAAACCGGGACAGAGAGAGACCCAGTACTTC. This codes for CASSKPGQRETQYF.